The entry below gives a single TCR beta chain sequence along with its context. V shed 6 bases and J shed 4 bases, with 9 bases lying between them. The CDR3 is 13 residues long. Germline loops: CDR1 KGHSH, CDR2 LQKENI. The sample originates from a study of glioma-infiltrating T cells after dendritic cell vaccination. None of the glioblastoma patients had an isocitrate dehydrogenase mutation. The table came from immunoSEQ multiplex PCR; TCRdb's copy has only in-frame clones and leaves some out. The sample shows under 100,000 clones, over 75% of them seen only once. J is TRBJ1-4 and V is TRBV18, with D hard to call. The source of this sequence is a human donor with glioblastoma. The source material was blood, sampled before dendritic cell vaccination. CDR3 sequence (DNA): TGTGCCAGCTCGGAGGACGTTAATGAAAAACTGTTTTTT. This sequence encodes CASSEDVNEKLFF.